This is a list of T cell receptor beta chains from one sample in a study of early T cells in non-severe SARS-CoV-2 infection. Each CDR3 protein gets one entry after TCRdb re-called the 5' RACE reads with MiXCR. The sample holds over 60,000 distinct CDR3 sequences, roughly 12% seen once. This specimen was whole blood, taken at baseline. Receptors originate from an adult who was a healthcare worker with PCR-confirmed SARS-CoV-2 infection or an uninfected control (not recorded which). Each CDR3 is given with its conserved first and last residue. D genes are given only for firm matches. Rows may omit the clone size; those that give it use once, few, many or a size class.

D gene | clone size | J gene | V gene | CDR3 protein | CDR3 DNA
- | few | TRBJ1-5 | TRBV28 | CALGGITKKLSNQPQHF | TGTGCCCTGGGAGGGATCACTAAGAAGCTTAGCAATCAGCCCCAGCATTTT
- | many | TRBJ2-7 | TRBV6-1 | CASSRSQGSSYEQYF | TGTGCCAGCAGTCGGTCTCAGGGAAGCTCCTACGAGCAGTACTTC
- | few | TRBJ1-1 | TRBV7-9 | CASSPDDGRTEAFF | TGTGCCAGCAGCCCAGACGACGGACGCACTGAAGCTTTCTTT
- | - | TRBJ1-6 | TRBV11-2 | CATKRDGSNSPLHF | TGTGCCACCAAAAGGGACGGATCTAATTCACCCCTCCACTTT
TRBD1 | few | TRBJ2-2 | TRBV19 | CASNDRGDTGELFF | TGTGCCAGTAATGACAGGGGGGATACCGGGGAGCTGTTTTTT
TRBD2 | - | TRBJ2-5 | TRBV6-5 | CASRKLAGQETQYF | TGTGCCAGCAGGAAACTAGCGGGGCAAGAGACCCAGTACTTC
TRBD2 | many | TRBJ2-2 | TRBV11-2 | CASSSLSGGTGGELFF | TGTGCCAGCAGCTCCCTCAGCGGGGGAACGGGCGGGGAGCTGTTTTTT
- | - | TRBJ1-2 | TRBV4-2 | CASSQDGRGAEGYTF | TGTGCCAGCAGCCAAGACGGGCGGGGGGCGGAGGGCTACACCTTC
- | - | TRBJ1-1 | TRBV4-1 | CASSQVVVGRTTEAFF | TGCGCCAGCAGCCAAGTTGTCGTGGGACGGACCACTGAAGCTTTCTTT
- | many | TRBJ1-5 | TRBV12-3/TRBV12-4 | CASSFSANQPQHF | TGTGCCAGCAGTTTTTCGGCCAATCAGCCCCAGCATTTT
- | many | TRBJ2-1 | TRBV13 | CASSSLRLTSNEQFF | TGTGCCAGCAGCTCTCTCCGTTTGACTAGCAATGAGCAGTTCTTC
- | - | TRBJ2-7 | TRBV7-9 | CASSLGAGRYEQYF | TGTGCCAGCAGCTTAGGGGCAGGCCGATACGAGCAGTACTTC
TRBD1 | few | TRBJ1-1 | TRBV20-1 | CSASKTGSREAFF | TGCAGTGCTTCCAAGACAGGGTCGAGGGAAGCTTTCTTT
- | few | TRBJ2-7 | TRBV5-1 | CASSLTGTYEQYF | TGCGCCAGCAGCCTTACCGGGACGTACGAGCAGTACTTC
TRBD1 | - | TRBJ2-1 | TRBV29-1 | CSGGQGAFEQFF | TGCAGCGGCGGACAGGGGGCGTTTGAGCAGTTCTTC
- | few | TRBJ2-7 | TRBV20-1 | CSARTGTYEQYF | TGCAGTGCTAGAACAGGGACCTACGAGCAGTACTTC
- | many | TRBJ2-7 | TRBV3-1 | CASSQDTGRGSSYEQYF | TGTGCCAGCAGCCAAGATACGGGACGGGGATCCTCCTACGAGCAGTACTTC
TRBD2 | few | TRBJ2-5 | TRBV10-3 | CAISGGGGLETQYF | TGTGCCATCAGTGGAGGCGGGGGGCTGGAGACCCAGTACTTC
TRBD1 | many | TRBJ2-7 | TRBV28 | CASSLPGQGEVEYEQYF | TGTGCCAGCAGTCTCCCCGGACAGGGAGAAGTTGAGTACGAGCAGTACTTC
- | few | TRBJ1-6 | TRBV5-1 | CASSLASVGNSPLHF | TGCGCCAGCAGCTTGGCCTCAGTAGGGAATTCACCCCTCCACTTT
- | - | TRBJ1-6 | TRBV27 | CASSYNSYNSPLHF | TGTGCCAGCAGTTATAACTCCTATAATTCACCCCTCCACTTT
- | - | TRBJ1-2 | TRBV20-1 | CSATKSNSPYTF | TGCAGTGCTACCAAATCCAACTCCCCTTACACCTTC
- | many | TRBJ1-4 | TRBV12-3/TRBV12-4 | CASSFGTGYEKLFF | TGTGCCAGCAGTTTTGGGACGGGATATGAAAAACTGTTTTTT
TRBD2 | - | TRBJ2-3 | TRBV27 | CATTGAGDEDTQYF | TGTGCCACCACTGGGGCGGGGGATGAGGATACGCAGTATTTT
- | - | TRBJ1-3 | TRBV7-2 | CASSPQGSGNTIYF | TGTGCCAGCAGCCCCCAGGGGTCTGGAAACACCATATATTTT
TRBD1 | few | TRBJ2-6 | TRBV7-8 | CASSLIGQGAPLGANVLTF | TGTGCCAGCAGCTTAATAGGACAGGGGGCACCTCTGGGGGCCAACGTCCTGACTTTC
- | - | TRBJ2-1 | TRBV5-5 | CASSLSGGRLYNEQFF | TGTGCCAGCAGCTTGAGTGGAGGGAGACTGTACAATGAGCAGTTCTTC
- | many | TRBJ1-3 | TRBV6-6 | CASSYSWQVLSGNTIYF | TGTGCCAGCAGTTACTCTTGGCAGGTCCTCTCTGGAAACACCATATATTTT
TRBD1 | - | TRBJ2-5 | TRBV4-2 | CASSPQTGPQETQYF | TGTGCCAGCAGCCCCCAGACAGGGCCCCAAGAGACCCAGTACTTC
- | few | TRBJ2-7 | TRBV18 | CASSPPGRIYEQYF | TGTGCCAGCTCACCACCGGGACGTATCTACGAGCAGTACTTC
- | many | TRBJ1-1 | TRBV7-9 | CASSPDRTMNTEAFF | TGTGCCAGCAGCCCAGACAGGACTATGAACACTGAAGCTTTCTTT
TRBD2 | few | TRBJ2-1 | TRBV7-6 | CASSSRNGGGAYNEQFF | TGTGCCAGCAGCTCCCGGAATGGCGGGGGGGCATACAATGAGCAGTTCTTC
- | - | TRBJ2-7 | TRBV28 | CASSFGGIAYEQYF | TGTGCCAGCAGTTTCGGAGGGATCGCCTACGAGCAGTACTTC
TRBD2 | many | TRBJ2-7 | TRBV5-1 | CASSPSGRLAGGEQYF | TGCGCCAGCAGCCCCAGCGGCCGGCTAGCGGGGGGAGAGCAGTACTTC
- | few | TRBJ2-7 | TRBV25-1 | CASSESDRTGEQYF | TGTGCCAGCAGTGAATCAGATAGGACGGGTGAGCAGTACTTC
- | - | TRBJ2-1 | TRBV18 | CASSPPKTSYNEQFF | TGTGCCAGCTCACCACCGAAGACGTCCTACAATGAGCAGTTCTTC
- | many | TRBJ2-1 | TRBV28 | CASSFLVNEQFF | TGTGCCAGCAGTTTTCTTGTGAATGAGCAGTTCTTC
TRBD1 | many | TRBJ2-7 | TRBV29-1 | CSVEGQGAGEQYF | TGCAGCGTTGAGGGGCAGGGGGCAGGCGAGCAGTACTTC
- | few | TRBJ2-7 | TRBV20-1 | CSARPRVPGSYEQYF | TGCAGTGCTAGGCCAAGGGTGCCGGGGTCCTACGAGCAGTACTTC
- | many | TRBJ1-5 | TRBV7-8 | CASSPRAYSNQPQHF | TGTGCCAGCAGCCCCAGGGCATATAGCAATCAGCCCCAGCATTTT
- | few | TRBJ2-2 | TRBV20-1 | CSVFRPETGELFF | TGCAGTGTTTTTCGTCCTGAGACCGGGGAGCTGTTTTTT
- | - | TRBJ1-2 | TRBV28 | CASSSPWEANYGYTF | TGTGCCAGCAGTTCTCCGTGGGAAGCTAACTATGGCTACACCTTC